Detailed here is one TCR beta chain. Antigen: not known. The sample comes from a study of radiotherapy plus CTLA-4 blockade in lung cancer. Study-level information: Among patients, under 20% showed objective responses, and around 30% had disease control.

Study results and limitations: Radiotherapy plus ipilimumab was followed by expansion in blood of tumor-derived TCR clones. Early blood T cell clone dynamics reportedly forecast response best, with interferon-beta.

The trim removed 7 bases at V and 4 bases at J, leaving 9 bases unmatched. There are 16 residues in the CDR3. Germline CDR1 and CDR2: ENHRY and SYGVKD. Libraries were prepared by immunoSEQ multiplex PCR; TCRdb keeps only in-frame clonotypes and omits some of them. The table lists about 88,000 clones, roughly 70% of them singletons. V usage is TRBV10-3 and J usage is TRBJ2-1; TRBD1 matches at 11 bases. This specimen was peripheral blood, taken from a patient treated with radiotherapy plus ipilimumab. The origin of this receptor is a human donor with non-small cell lung cancer that progressed on radiotherapy plus ipilimumab. CDR3 coding DNA: TGTGCCATCACCCGCGAGGGGACAGGGGGGTACAATGAGCAGTTCTTC. Translating gives CAITREGTGGYNEQFF.